Sequencing of this TCR beta chain was carried out in a study of cytomegalovirus exposure and HLA in healthy donors. PCR was performed using 60 Vbeta and 13 Jbeta primers. Assay: immunoSEQ multiplex PCR; the TCRdb copy retains only in-frame clones and omits some. The sample has 90,000 to 150,000 clones, about 76% seen once. Germline CDR1 reads MNHEY; CDR2 reads SMNVEV (reference sequence). This CDR3 region has 15 residues. Trimming cost V 2 bases and J 4 bases, with 14 bases left between them. Sequenced sample: PBMCs. The origin of this receptor is a woman in her thirties or forties in good health and CMV-seropositive. This sequence joins TRBV27 and TRBJ1-2, with D possibly matching TRBD1 (6 bases). The CDR3 reads CASSLIGQRSYGYTF. CDR3 sequence (DNA): TGTGCCAGCAGTTTAATAGGACAGCGGAGCTATGGCTACACCTTC.